This is a list of T cell receptor beta chains from one sample in a study of blood T cell repertoires in COVID-19. TCRdb's copy holds only in-frame clones and misses some; the assay was immunoSEQ multiplex PCR. The profile covers 150,000 to 200,000 clones, with about 88% appearing a single time and around 1.9% taken by the ten largest. Sequencing input: peripheral blood. These receptors were collected from an older man with active or convalescent COVID-19. CDR3s include the opening cysteine and the closing phenylalanine or tryptophan. Each record gives: V gene, J gene, CDR3 protein.

TRBV6-5,TRBJ1-3,CASTSSGNTIYF
TRBV10-3,TRBJ1-2,CAISESSQGVNYGYTF
TRBV9,TRBJ2-1,CASSTWGLAGVLEQFF
TRBV5-4,TRBJ2-5,CASSLETDRGGETQYF
TRBV2,TRBJ1-2,CASWQGNGYTF
TRBV28,TRBJ1-3,CASRPRTGVGNTIYF
TRBV5-1,TRBJ1-1,CASSFGGGTEAFF
TRBV6-5,TRBJ1-5,CASSPMDRANQPQHF
TRBV27,TRBJ2-7,CASRGLAGNEDEQYF
TRBV2,TRBJ1-5,CASSTYRGHQPQHF
TRBV2,TRBJ1-2,CASSSRQGLDGYTF
TRBV27,TRBJ1-3,CASSFRAAGNTIYF
TRBV7-2,TRBJ1-6,CASSLSLMRSPLHF
TRBV7-2,TRBJ1-5,CASSLQGSLFNQPQHF
TRBV19,TRBJ2-1,CASSIGLANEQFF
TRBV5-5,TRBJ2-2,CASSLTVGELFF
TRBV10-3,TRBJ2-6,CATNLRTDANSGANVLTF
TRBV7-2,TRBJ2-7,CASSTDRAYEQYF
TRBV5-1,TRBJ2-1,CASSLVGGVYNEQFF
TRBV11-2,TRBJ2-7,CASGGEVPSYEQYF
TRBV18,TRBJ2-1,CASSDTGLTEQFF
TRBV28,TRBJ2-1,CASSFRNEQFF
TRBV15,TRBJ2-7,CATSYQQGRYEQYF
TRBV6-5,TRBJ2-1,CASGLSGGNEQFF
TRBV28,TRBJ2-7,CASSLTGPLRKQYF
TRBV7-8,TRBJ1-3,CASSLDGRGSGNTIYF
TRBV5-1,TRBJ2-7,CASSLGTSGPYEQYF
TRBV6-6,TRBJ2-3,CASISAGGTDTQYF
TRBV30,TRBJ1-1,CAWSQTGLITEAFF
TRBV14,TRBJ2-6,CASRHSGANVLTF
TRBV7-9,TRBJ1-1,CASTSWPGGTEAFF
TRBV2,TRBJ2-1,CASREGAGNEQFF
TRBV7-2,TRBJ2-2,CASSPNLKRVENTGELFF
TRBV5-4,TRBJ1-1,CASSLKGRSTEAFF
TRBV4-3,TRBJ1-2,CASSQEGGANYGYTF
TRBV2,TRBJ1-5,CASSVQGLGQPQHF
TRBV27,TRBJ1-6,CASSLVYTGPQQDSPLHF
TRBV11-2,TRBJ2-3,CASSLNRLLDTQYF